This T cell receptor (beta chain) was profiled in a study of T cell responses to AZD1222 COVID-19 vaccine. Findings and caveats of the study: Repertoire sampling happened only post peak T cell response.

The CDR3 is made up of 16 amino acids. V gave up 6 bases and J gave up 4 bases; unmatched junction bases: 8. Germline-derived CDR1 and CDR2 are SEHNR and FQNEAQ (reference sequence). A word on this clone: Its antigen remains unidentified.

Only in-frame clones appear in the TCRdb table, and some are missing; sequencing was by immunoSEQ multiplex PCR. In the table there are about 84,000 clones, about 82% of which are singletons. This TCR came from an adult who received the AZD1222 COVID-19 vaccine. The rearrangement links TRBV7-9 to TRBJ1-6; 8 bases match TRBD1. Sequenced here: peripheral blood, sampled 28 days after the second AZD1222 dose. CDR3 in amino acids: CASRHNRDRYNSPLHF. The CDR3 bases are TGTGCCAGCAGGCACAACCGGGACAGGTATAATTCACCCCTCCACTTT.